This TCR beta chain was identified in a study of beta chain features in type 1 diabetes. Points from the study as a whole: With patients and controls alike, PCR might favor shorter templates to an equal degree. Researchers report that Type 1 diabetes patients had moderately but significantly shorter TCRB CDR3s across all four CD4+ subsets.

About this clone itself: Its antigen is unknown.

Isolated RNA was reverse transcribed in full, so expressed TCRB transcripts were sequenced. The method was immunoSEQ multiplex PCR; TCRdb's version includes in-frame clones alone and lacks a portion of them. The data contain 600,000 to 700,000 clones, 9.5% to 15% of them seen just once; the ten biggest clones take up more than 0.1%. This clonotype was obtained from a man under 40 with type 1 diabetes. Sequencing was performed on naive CD4+ T cells from blood.

The CDR3 protein is CASSLVTGHYPSYNEQFF. For the CDR3, the DNA is TGTGCCAGCAGCTTAGTGACAGGTCACTACCCCTCCTACAATGAGCAGTTCTTC. V gene TRBV7-2 combines with J gene TRBJ2-1; a weak D match, TRBD1 (6 bases). This CDR3 spans 18 amino acids. Germline loops: CDR1 SGHTA, CDR2 FQGNSA. V was shortened by 1 base and J by 0 bases, with 16 bases between the two germline ends.